These T cell receptor beta chains were read from a single sample in a study of PD-1 blockade in classical Hodgkin lymphoma. Produced via immunoSEQ multiplex PCR; TCRdb's table is partial and in-frame only. The table shows 40,000 to 65,000 clones, with 65% to 85% occurring only once. This specimen was peripheral blood mononuclear cells (PBMCs), taken at baseline. Every receptor here comes from a human donor with classical Hodgkin lymphoma. The CDR3 runs from the conserved cysteine through the conserved F or W. A D gene is named only where the DNA matches it firmly. Expanded clones get a size class; other rows say once, few or many, or leave the size out.

abundance	v_gene	d_gene	j_gene	CDR3nt	CDR3aa
.	TRBV15	TRBD1	TRBJ1-1	TGTGCCACCAGCAGACTACTCCGGGACAGGAACACTGAAGCTTTCTTT	CATSRLLRDRNTEAFF
.	TRBV19	.	TRBJ1-3	TGTGCCAGTAGTATTTTACCTGGAAACACCATATATTTT	CASSILPGNTIYF
once	TRBV27	.	TRBJ2-2	TGTGCCAGCGCGAATGACCGGGACGTCCGTTCCTCCACCGGGGAGCTGTTTTTT	CASANDRDVRSSTGELFF
.	TRBV30	.	TRBJ2-1	TGTGCCTGGAGTAGTATCGGGGATGAGCAGTTCTTC	CAWSSIGDEQFF
.	TRBV9	.	TRBJ1-2	TGTGCCAGCAGCACCGGGACTGCCTACCTGTATGGCTACACCTTC	CASSTGTAYLYGYTF
.	TRBV11-2	TRBD2	TRBJ2-3	TGTGCCAGCAGCTTCATGACTAGCAGAGATACGCAGTATTTT	CASSFMTSRDTQYF
once	TRBV5-6	TRBD1	TRBJ2-7	TGTGCCAGCGGCTACCGCTGGGACAGAGCATACGAGCAGTACTTC	CASGYRWDRAYEQYF
.	TRBV29-1	.	TRBJ1-1	TGCAGCGTTGGCGCCGGGCAGGACACTGAAGCTTTCTTT	CSVGAGQDTEAFF
.	TRBV11-3	.	TRBJ1-1	TGTGCCAGCAGCCTTCGACAGAGCAACACTGAAGCTTTCTTT	CASSLRQSNTEAFF
.	TRBV5-5	.	TRBJ2-1	TGTGCCAGCCTCGAGTCTCCTCACTACAATGAGCAGTTCTTC	CASLESPHYNEQFF
once	TRBV18	TRBD2	TRBJ2-3	TGTACCAGCTCACCACAGGGACTAGGGGCAGATACGCAGTATTTT	CTSSPQGLGADTQYF
.	TRBV27	.	TRBJ2-5	TGTGCCAGCAGTTTGGCATGGGGGTCAGCGGGAGAGACCCAGTACTTC	CASSLAWGSAGETQYF
few	TRBV7-9	.	TRBJ1-5	TGTGCCAGCAGCGATTCCAGGGGGCCCCAGCATTTT	CASSDSRGPQHF
.	TRBV30	TRBD1	TRBJ2-3	TGTGCCTGGAGTCCCGGGACAGGGGATCAAGATACGCAGTATTTT	CAWSPGTGDQDTQYF
.	TRBV11-2	TRBD1	TRBJ2-2	TGTGCCAGCAGACCGACAGGGACGATCGGGGAGCTGTTTTTT	CASRPTGTIGELFF
few	TRBV6-1	TRBD1	TRBJ1-1	TGTGCCAGCAGTGAACGAGAGGGGGCGTCTGAAGCTTTCTTT	CASSEREGASEAFF
.	TRBV30	TRBD2	TRBJ2-5	TGTGCCTCCCTAGCGGGCCAAGAGACCCAGTACTTC	CASLAGQETQYF
.	TRBV2	TRBD1	TRBJ2-5	TGTGCCAGCAGTCGGACAGGGAGGCAAGAGACCCAGTACTTC	CASSRTGRQETQYF
few	TRBV5-1	.	TRBJ2-7	TGCGCCAGCAGCTTGGATAACTTCACAAGAGGGGCATTTTTATCCTACGAGCAGTACTTC	CASSLDNFTRGAFLSYEQYF
.	TRBV6-6	TRBD2	TRBJ2-3	TGTGCCAGCAGGTTTAGCGGGAGGGGCACAGATACGCAGTATTTT	CASRFSGRGTDTQYF
.	TRBV7-9	.	TRBJ2-2	TGTGCCAGCAGCTTGGGACCGACGAACACCGGGGAGCTGTTTTTT	CASSLGPTNTGELFF
.	TRBV12-5	.	TRBJ2-7	TGTGCTAGTGGTTTGGTACTCTTCCAGGGTCCCTACGAGCAGTACTTC	CASGLVLFQGPYEQYF
.	TRBV7-9	.	TRBJ2-7	TGTGCCAGCAGCTTAGCTCTAGGGATGAGCTCCTACGAGCAGTACTTC	CASSLALGMSSYEQYF
.	TRBV19	.	TRBJ1-3	TGTGCCAGTAGCCTAACATCATCTGGAAACACCATATATTTT	CASSLTSSGNTIYF
few	TRBV19	.	TRBJ1-5	TGTGCCAGTAGAAATCAGGGCTATAGCAATCAGCCCCAGCATTTT	CASRNQGYSNQPQHF
.	TRBV7-9	.	TRBJ2-1	TGTGCCAGCAGCTCCCCCCCAGGGGGCGGGAGACTTAATGAGCAGTTCTTC	CASSSPPGGGRLNEQFF
.	TRBV11-3	.	TRBJ1-1	TGTGCCAGCAGCTTGCCGGACACCATGAACACTGAAGCTTTCTTT	CASSLPDTMNTEAFF
.	TRBV7-9	.	TRBJ1-1	TGTGCCAGCAGCCCCCAAGTAGGATTGAACACTGAAGCTTTCTTT	CASSPQVGLNTEAFF
.	TRBV11-2	.	TRBJ1-1	TGTGCCAGCAGGGGGGAGGTGATGAACACTGAAGCTTTCTTT	CASRGEVMNTEAFF
.	TRBV25-1	.	TRBJ1-2	TGTGCCAGCAGGACATCGTCAAGGAACAACTATGGCTACACCTTC	CASRTSSRNNYGYTF
.	TRBV30	.	TRBJ2-3	TGTGCCTGGGCTTGGGGGTCCTTAGGTACGCAGTATTTT	CAWAWGSLGTQYF
few	TRBV30	.	TRBJ2-6	TGTGCCTGGGACCCAATAGGGGCCAACGTCCTGACTTTC	CAWDPIGANVLTF
few	TRBV19	.	TRBJ1-5	TGTGCCACTTCCTGGGCACTCTCAAGGTCAGCCCAGCATTTT	CATSWALSRSAQHF
.	TRBV27	TRBD2	TRBJ2-1	TGTGCCAGCAGTCGGAGGACAGGACTAGCGGGATGGTTCTTC	CASSRRTGLAGWFF
.	TRBV5-1	.	TRBJ2-3	TGCGCCAGCAGCTTGGCCAGCACAGATACGCAGTATTTT	CASSLASTDTQYF
.	TRBV10-3	TRBD2	TRBJ2-3	TGTGCCGTCACGGGACTAGCGACAGATACGCAGTATTTT	CAVTGLATDTQYF
few	TRBV2	.	TRBJ2-1	TGTGCCAGCAGTGCGGACAGAAGTTCCTACAATGAGCAGTTCTTC	CASSADRSSYNEQFF
.	TRBV19	.	TRBJ2-4	TGTGCCAGTAGGACCGCGGGCGGAAACATTCAGTACTTC	CASRTAGGNIQYF
.	TRBV30	.	TRBJ1-3	TGTGCCTGGAGCGTTGGCCAGAGCTCTGGAAACACCATATATTTT	CAWSVGQSSGNTIYF
.	TRBV6-4	.	TRBJ2-3	TGTGCCAGCAGTTTATCGGCAGGTAGCACAGATACGCAGTATTTT	CASSLSAGSTDTQYF
.	TRBV5-4	TRBD2	TRBJ2-5	TGTGCCAGCAGCCCCGGGACTAGCGGGAGAGTGGAGACCCAGTACTTC	CASSPGTSGRVETQYF
.	TRBV6-1	.	TRBJ2-1	TGTGCCAGCAGCCCGGGACATAGATACAATGAGCAGTTCTTC	CASSPGHRYNEQFF
.	TRBV14	TRBD1	TRBJ2-3	TGTGCCAGCAGCCAAGATTGGGACAGAACAGATACGCAGTATTTT	CASSQDWDRTDTQYF
.	TRBV7-2	.	TRBJ2-1	TGTGCCAGCAGCGCCCCCCAGGGCAGACCCTACAATGAGCAGTTCTTC	CASSAPQGRPYNEQFF
.	TRBV10-3	TRBD2	TRBJ2-1	TGTGCCATCAGATTGGACATCGGAGGCGGGAGCTCCTACAATGAGCAGTTCTTC	CAIRLDIGGGSSYNEQFF